Presented here are 14 T cell receptor beta chains from one specimen sequenced in a study of CD4 T cells in relation to SARS-CoV-2 and coronaviruses. Sequencing used immunoSEQ multiplex PCR; TCRdb keeps in-frame clones, though not all of them. The table lists around 40,000 clones, 75% to 90% of them singletons. No cognate antigen is known for these TCRs. Sequenced: naive CD4+ T cells from PBMCs, cultured in vitro. Subset noted: naive CD4+ T cells isolated by negative enrichment. The receptors stem from an adult with COVID-19.

The V and J genes are TRBV5-4 and TRBJ2-7, with D possibly matching TRBD2 (6 bases). This CDR3 is built from 14 residues. The V and J ends lost 4 bases and 8 bases respectively, with 19 bases between them. Germline CDR1 is SGHNT and CDR2 is YYREEE (reference sequence). The CDR3 nucleotides are TGTGCCAGCAGCCCCGGGACTTACGTCCCGCAGCAGTACTTC. Translating it yields CASSPGTYVPQQYF.

The table lists this clone with a count of one. V gene TRBV29-1 combines with J gene TRBJ1-1; no definite D call. The CDR3 contains 13 residues. In germline, CDR1 is SQVTM, CDR2 ANQGSEA. V was trimmed by 5 bases and J by 2 bases, leaving 12 bases between them. The DNA of the CDR3 is TGCAGCGTTAGCGGCGACCTTAACACTGAAGCTTTCTTT. It yields the protein CSVSGDLNTEAFF.

The DNA of the CDR3 is TGCAGTGCTAGTAAAGGGGAATGGGGGGAGACCCAGTACTTC. It translates to CSASKGEWGETQYF. This rearrangement joins TRBV20-1 to TRBJ2-5, with D perhaps being TRBD1 or TRBD2 (5 bases each). V lost 3 bases and J lost 5, with 16 bases in between. The CDR3 has 14 residues. Germline values: CDR1 DFQATT, CDR2 SNEGSKA (reference sequence).

The chain carries TRBV2 and TRBJ2-1, with TRBD2 matching over 13 bases. The CDR3 sequence is 17 residues long. Germline lookup yields CDR1 SNHLY and CDR2 FYNNEI. V gave up 4 bases and J gave up 5 bases; unmatched junction bases: 8. The CDR3 bases are TGTGCCAGCAGTGCCCAACTAGCGGGAGGGAAACACAATGAGCAGTTCTTC. This translates into CASSAQLAGGKHNEQFF. Full variable domain (outside the CDR3, taken from reference TRBV2 and TRBJ2-1): EPEVTQTPSHQVTQMGQEVILRCVPISNHLYFYWYRQILGQKVEFLVSFYNNEISEKSEIFDDQFSVERPDGSNFTLKIRSTKLEDSAMYFCASSAQLAGGKHNEQFFGPGTRLTVL.

This clone has only a few counts. V gene TRBV4-1 combines with J gene TRBJ1-1; a possible D gene is TRBD1 (5 bases). Trimming removed 5 bases from V and 0 bases from J, with 19 bases in between. Looked up from germline, CDR1 is MGHRA and CDR2 is YSYEKL. The CDR3 has 17 amino acids. The CDR3 sequence is CASSAGLPKGMNTEAFF. CDR3 bases: TGCGCCAGCAGCGCGGGACTTCCTAAGGGGATGAACACTGAAGCTTTCTTT.

V usage is TRBV3-1 (or the pseudogene TRBV3-2) and J usage is TRBJ2-2; 10 bases match TRBD2. The CDR3 totals 15 residues. Germline V gene sequence: CDR1 LGHDT, CDR2 YNNKEL (reference sequence). V was pared by 4 bases and J by 5 bases, with 4 bases of the junction left unmatched. The CDR3 nucleotides are TGTGCCAGCAGCCTTACACTAGCGGGGACCGGGGAGCTGTTTTTT. Encoded protein: CASSLTLAGTGELFF.

The gene calls are TRBV18 and TRBJ2-5; D call uncertain. CDR3 size: 13 residues. The germline V gene has CDR1 KGHSH and CDR2 LQKENI. V lost 0 bases to trimming and J lost 1 base, with 3 bases between them. CDR3 sequence (DNA): TGTGCCAGCTCACCACCGTCCCAAGAGACCCAGTACTTC. This codes for CASSPPSQETQYF.

The chain combines TRBV5-1 with TRBJ1-4, with D possibly matching TRBD1 (5 bases). This CDR3 is 16 amino acids long. Trimming removed 0 bases from V and 1 base from J, with 10 bases in between. CDR1 and CDR2 (germline): SGHRS, YFSETQ. The DNA for the CDR3 is TGCGCCAGCAGCTTGGGAGCCCAGGGAACTAATGAAAAACTGTTTTTT. Translating it yields CASSLGAQGTNEKLFF.

CDR3 amino acids: CASSYGGQPYEQYF. DNA for the CDR3: TGTGCCAGCAGTTACGGAGGACAGCCCTACGAGCAGTACTTC. This chain uses TRBV6-6 with TRBJ2-7; tentative D call: TRBD1 (6 bases). This CDR3 spans 14 amino acids. Germline values: CDR1 MNHNY, CDR2 SVGAGI (reference sequence). The V end lost 2 bases, the J end lost 2 bases, and 10 bases lay between the germline ends.

The chain employs TRBV7-2 and TRBJ1-3; D is undetermined. This CDR3 has 14 amino acids. Trimming stripped 5 bases from V and 0 bases from J, with 8 bases between. Germline-derived CDR1 and CDR2 are SGHTA and FQGNSA. CDR3 sequence: CASSTGNSGNTIYF. The CDR3 DNA sequence: TGTGCCAGCAGCACCGGAAACTCTGGAAACACCATATATTTT.

The chain recombines TRBV7-9 with TRBJ2-7; TRBD2 aligns across 11 bases. The CDR3 consists of 16 residues. CDR1 is SEHNR and CDR2 is FQNEAQ in the germline V gene (reference sequence). Trimming cost V 5 bases and J 6 bases; bases outside gene matches: 12. In nucleotides, the CDR3 is TGTGCCAGCAGCCCACCAACGCTAGCGGGAGGAATCGAGCAGTACTTC. Its protein product is CASSPPTLAGGIEQYF. Filled out from reference TRBV7-9 and TRBJ2-7, the complete variable domain reads DTGVSQNPRHKITKRGQNVTFRCDPISEHNRLYWYRQTLGQGPEFLTYFQNEAQLEKSRLLSDRFSAERPKGSFSTLEIQRTEQGDSAMYLCASSPPTLAGGIEQYFGPGTRLTVT.

The V call is TRBV24-1, the J call TRBJ1-2; perhaps TRBD1 as D (5 bases). V gave up 5 bases and J gave up 4 bases, with 10 bases separating them. Germline lookup yields CDR1 KGHDR and CDR2 SFDVKD. The CDR3 covers 13 residues. CDR3 sequence: CATSGGDSYGYTF. For the CDR3, the DNA is TGTGCCACCAGTGGGGGCGATAGCTATGGCTACACCTTC.

Only one count was recorded for this clone. The V call is TRBV7-8, the J call TRBJ1-1; no definite D call. The CDR3 consists of 15 residues. The V end was cut by 2 bases, the J end by 8 bases, with 18 bases between. Germline CDR1 and CDR2: SGHVS and FQNEAQ. CDR3 DNA sequence: TGTGCCAGCAGCTTAAAACGGCAGCCCACACTGGAAGCTTTCTTT. It codes for CASSLKRQPTLEAFF. The complete variable domain, with remaining parts taken from reference TRBV7-8 and TRBJ1-1, reads GAGVSQSPRYKVAKRGQDVALRCDPISGHVSLFWYQQALGQGPEFLTYFQNEAQLDKSGLPSDRFFAERPEGSVSTLKIQRTQQEDSAVYLCASSLKRQPTLEAFFGQGTRLTVV.

This clone was seen only once. This chain connects TRBV18 to TRBJ1-1; no firm D call. The germline V gene encodes CDR1 KGHSH and CDR2 LQKENI. The length of the CDR3 is 14 residues. The germline V and J ends were trimmed by 2 bases and 8 bases, with 15 bases remaining between them. CDR3 sequence reads: CASSPEGRTREAFF. The CDR3 DNA is TGTGCCAGCTCACCAGAAGGACGGACGAGGGAAGCTTTCTTT.